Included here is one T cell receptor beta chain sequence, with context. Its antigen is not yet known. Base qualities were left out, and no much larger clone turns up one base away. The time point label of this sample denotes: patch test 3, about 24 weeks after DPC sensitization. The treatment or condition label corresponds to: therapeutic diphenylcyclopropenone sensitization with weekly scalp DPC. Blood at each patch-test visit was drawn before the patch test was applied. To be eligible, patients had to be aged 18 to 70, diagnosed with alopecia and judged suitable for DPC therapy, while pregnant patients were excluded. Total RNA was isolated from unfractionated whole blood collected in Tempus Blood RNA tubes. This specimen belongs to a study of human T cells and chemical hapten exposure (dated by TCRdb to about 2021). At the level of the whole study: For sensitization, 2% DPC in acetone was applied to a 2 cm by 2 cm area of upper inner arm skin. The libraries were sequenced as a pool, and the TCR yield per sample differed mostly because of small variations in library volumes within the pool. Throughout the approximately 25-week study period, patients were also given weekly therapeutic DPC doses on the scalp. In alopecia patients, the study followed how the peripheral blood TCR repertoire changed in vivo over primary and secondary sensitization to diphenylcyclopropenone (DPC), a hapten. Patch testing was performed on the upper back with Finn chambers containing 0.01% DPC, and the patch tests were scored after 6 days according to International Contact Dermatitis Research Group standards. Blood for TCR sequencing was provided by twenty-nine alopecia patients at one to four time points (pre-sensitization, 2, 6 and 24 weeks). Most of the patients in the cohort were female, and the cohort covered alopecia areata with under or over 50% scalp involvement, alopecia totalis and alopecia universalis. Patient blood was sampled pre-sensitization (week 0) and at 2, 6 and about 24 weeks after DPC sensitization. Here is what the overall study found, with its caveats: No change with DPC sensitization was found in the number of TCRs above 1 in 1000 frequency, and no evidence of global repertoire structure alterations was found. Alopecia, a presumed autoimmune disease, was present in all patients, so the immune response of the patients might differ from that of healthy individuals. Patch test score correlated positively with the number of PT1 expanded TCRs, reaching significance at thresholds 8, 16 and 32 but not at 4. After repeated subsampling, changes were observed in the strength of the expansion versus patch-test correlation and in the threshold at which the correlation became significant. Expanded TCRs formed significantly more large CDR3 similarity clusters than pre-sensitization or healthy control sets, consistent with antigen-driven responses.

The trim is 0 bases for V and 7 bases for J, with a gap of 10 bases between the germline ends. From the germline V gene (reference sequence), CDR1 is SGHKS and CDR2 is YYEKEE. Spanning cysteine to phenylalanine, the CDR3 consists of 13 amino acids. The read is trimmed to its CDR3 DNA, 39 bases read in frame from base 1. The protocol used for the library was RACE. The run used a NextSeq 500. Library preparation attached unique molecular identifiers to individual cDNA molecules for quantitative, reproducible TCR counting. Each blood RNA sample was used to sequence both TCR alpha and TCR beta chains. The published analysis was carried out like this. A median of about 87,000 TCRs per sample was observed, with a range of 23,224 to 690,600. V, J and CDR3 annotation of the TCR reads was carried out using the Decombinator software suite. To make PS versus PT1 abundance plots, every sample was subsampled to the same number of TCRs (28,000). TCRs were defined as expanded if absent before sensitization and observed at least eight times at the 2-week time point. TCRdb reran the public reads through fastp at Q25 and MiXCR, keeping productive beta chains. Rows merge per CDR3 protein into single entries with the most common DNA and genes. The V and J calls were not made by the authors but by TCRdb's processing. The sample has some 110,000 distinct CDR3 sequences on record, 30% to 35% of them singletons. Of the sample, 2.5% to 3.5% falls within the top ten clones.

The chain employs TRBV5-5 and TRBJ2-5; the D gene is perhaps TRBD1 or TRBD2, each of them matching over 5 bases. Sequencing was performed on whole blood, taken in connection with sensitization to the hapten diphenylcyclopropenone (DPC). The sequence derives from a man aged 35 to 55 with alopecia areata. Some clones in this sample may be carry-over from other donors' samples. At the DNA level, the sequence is TGTGCCAGCAGCTTGGAATGGGGGTCGACCCAGTACTTC. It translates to CASSLEWGSTQYF.